This record covers a single TCR beta chain. Its matching antigen is unknown. This sample was included in a study of post-analysis software for immune sequencing data. Study summary: The patients showed relapsing-remitting, secondary progressive and progressive-relapsing multiple sclerosis courses. Notes on the study in general: Five or six TRBV segments (TRBV5-6, TRBV5-1 and TRBV20-1 among them) occurred more frequently in patients than in controls. The study found significantly lower normalized Chao1 diversity in multiple sclerosis patients than in controls. The authors found that F measure strongly co-clustered same-batch samples.

The CDR3 has 15 residues. J was trimmed by 6 bases and V by 6 bases; bases with no gene match: 12. Germline V gene data show CDR1 as KGHSH and CDR2 as LQKENI. TCR beta libraries were prepared from cDNA with unique molecular identifiers. About 500,000 cDNA molecules were obtained per 1 to 10 million input T cells. A single record per CDR3 protein comes from TCRdb applying MiXCR to the PCR reads. Among almost 700,000 distinct CDR3 sequences, 55% to 70% were seen once, and the ten largest hold approximately 11%. The V gene is TRBV18, the J gene TRBJ2-7, with 9 bases lining up with TRBD1. Specimen: blood. The source of this sequence is a girl aged 2 to 10 with multiple sclerosis. The CDR3 region is CASSPGTGTVGEQYF. The DNA for the CDR3 is TGTGCCAGCTCCCCGGGGACAGGGACTGTGGGCGAGCAGTACTTC.